This passage covers 7 T cell receptor beta chains from one sample sequenced in a study of shared clonotypes between healthy human individuals (dated by TCRdb to 2020 to 2021). Library generation was performed with the immunoSEQ multiplex PCR assay. TCRdb mirrors the immuneACCESS table, restricted to in-frame sequences. Some clones are absent from its copies; in checked studies, under half trace to an unresolved V gene, and the reason for the others is unknown. For this sample there are a few hundred thousand clones; 95% to 96% appear just once. The biggest ten clones account for around 0.097% of the sample. CD8 naive samples were obtained by positive selection for CCR7 among CD45RO-negative cells, yielding a CD45RA+CCR7+ population from which TemRA cells were excluded. The sample was naive CD8+ T cells sorted from blood. The sample's cell subset or site, from its label and the paper: CD45RA+CCR7+. These receptors all stem from a woman in her 30s in good health.

The rearrangement links TRBV7-9 to TRBJ1-1; TRBD1 agrees at 10 bases. Germline lookup yields CDR1 SEHNR and CDR2 FQNEAQ (reference sequence). This CDR3 has 17 amino acids. The ends lost 0 bases at V and 0 bases at J; junction bases unmatched: 4. In nucleotides, the CDR3 is TGTGCCAGCAGCTTAGCGGACAGGGGGGAAATGAACACTGAAGCTTTCTTT. This codes for CASSLADRGEMNTEAFF. The full variable domain, its missing parts supplied by reference TRBV7-9 and TRBJ1-1, is DTGVSQNPRHKITKRGQNVTFRCDPISEHNRLYWYRQTLGQGPEFLTYFQNEAQLEKSRLLSDRFSAERPKGSFSTLEIQRTEQGDSAMYLCASSLADRGEMNTEAFFGQGTRLTVV.

J is TRBJ2-7 and V is TRBV10-2, with 10 bases fitting TRBD2. V lost 7 bases, J lost 2 bases, and 20 bases stayed unmatched. Germline loops: CDR1 WSHSY, CDR2 SAAADI. The CDR3 runs to 19 residues. CDR3 loop: CASTDPPSGRASAPYEQYF. In DNA form, the CDR3 reads TGCGCCAGCACCGACCCCCCCAGCGGGAGGGCCTCAGCCCCCTACGAGCAGTACTTC.

The rearrangement uses TRBV7-9 and TRBJ2-1; D possibly corresponds to TRBD2 (5 bases). CDR3 size: 16 residues. Trimming took off 8 bases at V and 6 bases at J, with 23 bases between the two ends. From germline, CDR1 is SEHNR and CDR2 FQNEAQ (reference sequence). The CDR3, as DNA: TGTGCCAGCTCCCCTGCGGCGGGCCCCCACACCAATGAGCAGTTCTTC. It translates to CASSPAAGPHTNEQFF. Full variable domain (missing parts from reference TRBV7-9 and TRBJ2-1): DTGVSQNPRHKITKRGQNVTFRCDPISEHNRLYWYRQTLGQGPEFLTYFQNEAQLEKSRLLSDRFSAERPKGSFSTLEIQRTEQGDSAMYLCASSPAAGPHTNEQFFGPGTRLTVL.

The rearrangement uses TRBV10-3 and TRBJ1-1; 11 bases map to TRBD1. This CDR3 has 17 residues. CDR1 is ENHRY, CDR2 SYGVKD, per germline. The trim removed 8 bases at V and 0 bases at J, leaving 11 bases unmatched. CDR3 protein: CAIAGQGAYPMNTEAFF. Written as DNA, the CDR3 is TGTGCCATCGCAGGACAGGGGGCGTATCCTATGAACACTGAAGCTTTCTTT.

The chain carries TRBV5-1 and TRBJ2-2; no clear D. Germline V gene lookup returns CDR1 SGHRS and CDR2 YFSETQ. Trimming took off 2 bases at V and 10 bases at J, with 6 bases between the two ends. This CDR3 spans 11 amino acids. The CDR3 coding sequence is TGCGCCAGCAGCTTCGGTGTGGAGCTGTTTTTT. Translating gives CASSFGVELFF.

The chain links TRBV10-2 to TRBJ1-4; TRBD1 agrees at 10 bases. The length of the CDR3 is 17 residues. V shed 3 bases, J shed 1 base, and the junction held 5 bases outside the gene matches. Germline-derived CDR1 and CDR2 are WSHSY and SAAADI. For the CDR3, the DNA is TGCGCCAGCAGTGACCCGGGACAGGGGCTAACTAATGAAAAACTGTTTTTT. Translated, it gives CASSDPGQGLTNEKLFF.

The V gene is TRBV28, the J gene TRBJ2-3; D not certain. Germline lookup yields CDR1 MDHEN and CDR2 SYDVKM. CDR3 length: 16 residues. Trimming stripped 1 base from V and 0 bases from J, with 11 bases between. CDR3 loop: CASSLSWGASTDTQYF. The CDR3 region has the DNA TGTGCCAGCAGTTTATCTTGGGGTGCTAGCACAGATACGCAGTATTTT.